These T cell receptor beta chains were read from a single sample in a study of cytomegalovirus exposure and HLA in healthy donors. Data came from immunoSEQ multiplex PCR; TCRdb stores just in-frame clones and leaves some out. This sample contains 140,000 to 150,000 clones. The sample taken for sequencing was PBMCs. The source is a male donor in good health and CMV-seronegative. The CDR3 runs from the conserved cysteine through the conserved F or W. A D gene is named only where the DNA matches it firmly.

TRBJ2-5 | NA | TRBV27 | CASSLAWDTAGAETQYF | TGTGCCAGCAGTTTAGCTTGGGACACAGCTGGGGCAGAGACCCAGTACTTC
TRBJ1-5 | NA | TRBV10-2 | CASSDPAGLRNQPQHF | TGCGCCAGCAGTGACCCGGCAGGGTTGAGAAATCAGCCCCAGCATTTT
TRBJ2-2 | TRBD1 | TRBV18 | CASGDRGSGELFF | TGTGCCAGCGGAGACAGGGGCTCCGGGGAGCTGTTTTTT
TRBJ2-7 | TRBD1 | TRBV7-9 | CASSLGQQGKGYEQYF | TGTGCCAGCAGCTTAGGCCAACAGGGGAAGGGCTACGAGCAGTACTTC
TRBJ1-2 | NA | TRBV30 | CAWSVDLQDGYTF | TGTGCCTGGAGTGTCGACCTCCAGGATGGCTACACCTTC
TRBJ2-2 | NA | TRBV30 | CAWERGYRTGELFF | TGTGCCTGGGAAAGGGGCTATCGAACCGGGGAGCTGTTTTTT
TRBJ1-5 | NA | TRBV6-5 | CASKIDRNSNQPQHF | TGTGCCAGCAAGATAGACAGGAATAGCAATCAGCCCCAGCATTTT
TRBJ2-1 | TRBD1 | TRBV28 | CASSLWAPGQGNLQFF | TGTGCCAGCAGTTTATGGGCCCCGGGACAGGGAAACCTGCAGTTCTTC
TRBJ2-1 | TRBD2 | TRBV6-4 | CASSDGTSGSEQFF | TGTGCCAGCAGTGACGGGACTAGCGGGAGTGAGCAGTTCTTC
TRBJ1-1 | NA | TRBV27 | CASSLSRGTLNTEAFF | TGTGCCAGCAGTTTATCGAGGGGGACACTGAACACTGAAGCTTTCTTT
TRBJ2-1 | NA | TRBV12-5 | CASGADGVDEQFF | TGTGCTAGTGGTGCCGACGGGGTAGATGAGCAGTTCTTC
TRBJ2-1 | TRBD2 | TRBV12-5 | CASGLDMTSGEQFF | TGTGCTAGTGGTTTGGATATGACTAGCGGTGAGCAGTTCTTC
TRBJ1-1 | TRBD1 | TRBV5-1 | CASRGQGAAEAFF | TGCGCCAGCAGGGGACAGGGGGCCGCTGAAGCTTTCTTT
TRBJ2-2 | NA | TRBV7-2 | CASSETGFNTGELFF | TGTGCCAGCAGCGAGACAGGATTCAACACCGGGGAGCTGTTTTTT
TRBJ1-1 | TRBD1 | TRBV6-5 | CASRPQQGANTEAFF | TGTGCCAGCAGACCACAACAGGGGGCAAACACTGAAGCTTTCTTT
TRBJ2-5 | TRBD1 | TRBV5-4 | CASSPPGTGDKETQYF | TGTGCCAGCAGCCCCCCTGGGACAGGGGACAAAGAGACCCAGTACTTC
TRBJ1-1 | NA | TRBV6-5 | CASSNPRTTNTEAFF | TGTGCCAGCAGTAACCCCCGGACAACGAACACTGAAGCTTTCTTT
TRBJ2-1 | TRBD2 | TRBV9 | CASSVGLAGYNEQFF | TGTGCCAGCAGCGTAGGACTAGCGGGCTACAATGAGCAGTTCTTC
TRBJ1-4 | TRBD1 | TRBV6-1 | CASSEGGGGRKLFF | TGTGCCAGCAGTGAAGGTGGAGGGGGCAGAAAACTGTTTTTT
TRBJ1-2 | TRBD1 | TRBV5-1 | CASSLARDRANGYTF | TGCGCCAGCAGCTTGGCCCGGGACAGGGCGAACGGCTACACCTTC
TRBJ1-2 | NA | TRBV6-5 | CASSPLGANYGYTF | TGTGCCAGCAGTCCTCTAGGGGCTAACTATGGCTACACCTTC
TRBJ2-7 | TRBD1 | TRBV7-7 | CASSFGTGPSYEQYF | TGTGCCAGCAGCTTTGGGACAGGTCCAAGCTACGAGCAGTACTTC
TRBJ1-2 | TRBD1 | TRBV27 | CASSSRQGRALYGYTF | TGTGCCAGCAGTTCCCGACAGGGAAGGGCACTCTATGGCTACACCTTC
TRBJ1-6 | NA | TRBV30 | CAWSVNGYNSPLHF | TGTGCCTGGAGTGTGAACGGCTATAATTCACCCCTCCACTTT
TRBJ2-3 | TRBD1 | TRBV10-3 | CAISRWTGGNADTQYF | TGTGCCATCAGTAGATGGACAGGGGGGAACGCAGATACGCAGTATTTT
TRBJ2-7 | TRBD1 | TRBV7-9 | CASSFGDRFLYEQYF | TGTGCCAGCAGCTTTGGGGACAGATTCCTCTACGAGCAGTACTTC
TRBJ2-5 | TRBD1 | TRBV29-1 | CSVRGTGQETQYF | TGCAGCGTTAGAGGGACAGGCCAAGAGACCCAGTACTTC
TRBJ1-6 | NA | TRBV11-2 | CASSWSPQSYNSPLHF | TGTGCCAGCAGCTGGAGCCCTCAATCTTATAATTCACCCCTCCACTTT
TRBJ2-2 | NA | TRBV29-1 | CSVEFSGITGELFF | TGCAGCGTTGAGTTCTCAGGAATCACCGGGGAGCTGTTTTTT
TRBJ1-1 | NA | TRBV6-6 | CASSYDGRANTEAFF | TGTGCCAGCAGTTACGATGGCAGGGCGAACACTGAAGCTTTCTTT
TRBJ1-3 | NA | TRBV4-3 | CASSQATESSGNTIYF | TGCGCCAGCAGCCAAGCGACAGAGAGCTCTGGAAACACCATATATTTT
TRBJ1-2 | NA | TRBV12-5 | CASGGAATF | TGTGCTAGTGGAGGGGCCGCCACCTTC
TRBJ2-3 | NA | TRBV19 | CASSIPGQRDTQYF | TGTGCCAGTAGTATACCGGGACAAAGAGATACGCAGTATTTT
TRBJ2-7 | NA | TRBV4-1 | CASSQDFSAIYEQYF | TGCGCCAGCAGCCAAGATTTCAGCGCGATCTACGAGCAGTACTTC
TRBJ1-1 | NA | TRBV19 | CASGQMNTKAFF | TGTGCCAGTGGACAGATGAACACTAAAGCTTTCTTT
TRBJ1-2 | TRBD1 | TRBV18 | CASSPRTGDGYTF | TGTGCCAGCTCACCCCGAACAGGGGATGGCTACACCTTC
TRBJ2-5 | TRBD1 | TRBV11-3 | CASSLGGGSKTQYF | TGTGCCAGCAGCTTAGGAGGGGGCAGTAAGACCCAGTACTTC
TRBJ2-7 | NA | TRBV7-9 | CASSLGTAEQYF | TGTGCCAGCAGCTTAGGGACAGCCGAGCAGTACTTC
TRBJ1-5 | NA | TRBV19 | CASSIAGQPQHF | TGTGCCAGTAGTATTGCGGGTCAGCCCCAGCATTTT
TRBJ1-2 | NA | TRBV11-2 | CASSLGQGPNYGYTF | TGTGCCAGCAGCTTGGGTCAGGGCCCCAACTATGGCTACACCTTC
TRBJ1-4 | TRBD1 | TRBV2 | CASSVDRGDEKLFF | TGTGCCAGCAGTGTGGACAGGGGGGATGAAAAACTGTTTTTT
TRBJ2-1 | NA | TRBV4-3 | CASSQQLGLYYNEQFF | TGCGCCAGCAGCCAACAACTAGGACTCTACTACAATGAGCAGTTCTTC
TRBJ1-6 | NA | TRBV5-1 | CASSRTGSNSPLHF | TGCGCCAGCAGCCGTACAGGGTCGAATTCACCCCTCCACTTT
TRBJ1-2 | TRBD1 | TRBV5-1 | CASSSERTGGYGYTF | TGCGCCAGCAGCTCGGAGCGGACAGGGGGATATGGCTACACCTTC
TRBJ1-1 | NA | TRBV10-3 | CAISDPGFAPFF | TGTGCCATCAGTGACCCGGGATTCGCACCTTTCTTT
TRBJ2-2 | NA | TRBV7-3 | CASSSRPTKDTGELFF | TGTGCCAGCAGTTCACGACCCACTAAGGACACCGGGGAGCTGTTTTTT
TRBJ2-5 | TRBD2 | TRBV9 | CASSPPGLVGVETQYF | TGTGCCAGCAGCCCGCCGGGACTAGTCGGCGTTGAGACCCAGTACTTC
TRBJ2-2 | NA | TRBV4-2 | CASSQDAAGATGELFF | TGTGCCAGCAGCCAAGATGCGGCGGGTGCCACCGGGGAGCTGTTTTTT
TRBJ1-1 | TRBD1 | TRBV5-1 | CASSSAGGGYTEAFF | TGCGCCAGCAGCTCAGCAGGGGGCGGGTACACTGAAGCTTTCTTT
TRBJ1-2 | NA | TRBV30 | CAWFRDMYGYTF | TGTGCCTGGTTTCGGGACATGTATGGCTACACCTTC
TRBJ1-1 | TRBD1 | TRBV5-1 | CASSSGTGITTEAFF | TGCGCCAGCAGCTCCGGGACAGGGATTACTACTGAAGCTTTCTTT
TRBJ2-7 | NA | TRBV30 | CAWTSMGGGFYEQYF | TGTGCCTGGACCAGTATGGGCGGGGGCTTTTACGAGCAGTACTTC
TRBJ2-5 | TRBD2 | TRBV29-1 | CSVEGGLAGGKETQYF | TGCAGCGTTGAAGGGGGACTAGCGGGAGGAAAAGAGACCCAGTACTTC
TRBJ1-2 | TRBD1 | TRBV2 | CASSVPGQATLYGYTF | TGTGCCAGCAGTGTACCGGGACAGGCAACCCTTTATGGCTACACCTTC
TRBJ2-1 | NA | TRBV12-5 | CASGFVNEQFF | TGTGCTAGTGGTTTCGTCAATGAGCAGTTCTTC
TRBJ2-7 | NA | TRBV5-8 | CASSPWGSTYEQYF | TGTGCCAGCAGCCCCTGGGGCAGCACCTACGAGCAGTACTTC
TRBJ2-7 | NA | TRBV7-9 | CASSLMGGGTYEQYF | TGTGCCAGCAGCTTAATGGGAGGGGGGACCTACGAGCAGTACTTC